A selection of T cell receptor beta chains follows, all from one sample in a study of blood T cell repertoires in COVID-19. The method was immunoSEQ multiplex PCR; TCRdb's version includes in-frame clones alone and lacks a portion of them. The sample holds tens of thousands of clones, around nine tenths seen once. The sequencing sample was made of peripheral blood. All receptors come from a man aged 60 to 75 with acute or convalescent COVID-19. Each CDR3 is given with its conserved first and last residue. Each record gives: J gene, D gene, V gene, clone size, CDR3 protein, CDR3 DNA. A D gene is named only where the DNA matches it firmly. Some rows mark clone size as missing; the rest say once, few, many or name a class of expanded clone.

j_call: TRBJ1-5; d_call: -; v_call: TRBV28; clone_size: -; cdr3_aa: CATRTGGWNQPQHF; cdr3_nt: TGTGCCACCAGGACGGGTGGATGGAATCAGCCCCAGCATTTT
j_call: TRBJ1-2; d_call: TRBD1; v_call: TRBV24-1; clone_size: -; cdr3_aa: CATGALRDRDFPYGYTF; cdr3_nt: TGTGCCACTGGGGCGTTGAGGGACAGGGATTTTCCTTATGGCTACACCTTC
j_call: TRBJ1-3; d_call: -; v_call: TRBV30; clone_size: -; cdr3_aa: CAWRGRGRGNTIYF; cdr3_nt: TGTGCCTGGAGGGGGCGCGGCCGTGGAAACACCATATATTTT
j_call: TRBJ2-1; d_call: -; v_call: TRBV3-1/TRBV3-2; clone_size: few; cdr3_aa: CASSQGAGPANEQFF; cdr3_nt: TGTGCCAGCAGCCAAGGTGCAGGTCCCGCTAATGAGCAGTTCTTC
j_call: TRBJ2-1; d_call: TRBD1; v_call: TRBV11-2; clone_size: -; cdr3_aa: CASSLDPGGTEQFF; cdr3_nt: TGTGCCAGCAGCTTAGATCCAGGGGGCACTGAGCAGTTCTTC
j_call: TRBJ1-1; d_call: -; v_call: TRBV12-3/TRBV12-4; clone_size: -; cdr3_aa: CASIRFGNTEAFF; cdr3_nt: TGTGCCAGCATCAGGTTTGGGAACACTGAAGCTTTCTTT
j_call: TRBJ2-4; d_call: -; v_call: TRBV3-1/TRBV3-2; clone_size: few; cdr3_aa: CASSPTRGILAKNIQYF; cdr3_nt: TGTGCCAGCAGCCCCACAAGAGGGATCTTAGCCAAAAACATTCAGTACTTC
j_call: TRBJ1-4; d_call: -; v_call: TRBV6-6; clone_size: -; cdr3_aa: CASTKYGGTNEKLFF; cdr3_nt: TGTGCCAGCACCAAATACGGAGGGACTAATGAAAAACTGTTTTTT
j_call: TRBJ2-1; d_call: TRBD2; v_call: TRBV7-2; clone_size: -; cdr3_aa: CASSLVASGRGEQFF; cdr3_nt: TGTGCCAGCAGCTTAGTCGCTAGCGGGAGAGGCGAGCAGTTCTTC
j_call: TRBJ1-2; d_call: TRBD1; v_call: TRBV12-3/TRBV12-4; clone_size: -; cdr3_aa: CASSSQGSYGYTF; cdr3_nt: TGTGCCAGCAGTTCACAGGGGTCCTATGGCTACACCTTC
j_call: TRBJ1-4; d_call: -; v_call: TRBV4-1; clone_size: -; cdr3_aa: CASSQVRVSNEKLFF; cdr3_nt: TGCGCCAGCAGCCAAGTGAGGGTGTCTAATGAAAAACTGTTTTTT